This T cell receptor (beta chain) was sequenced in a study of molecular identifiers for immune sequencing clone quantification. Study-wide findings and caveats: Clones exceeding 20 RNA copies carried over 99% of effector molecules but under 1% of naive-cell molecules. Jurkat TCR RNA that was spiked in from one cell was reportedly detectable among under 1.2 million naive cells.

As CD8+CD4-CCR7+CD45RA+ cells, naive CD8 T cells were sorted. This clonotype showed up just a few times. The antigen remains undetermined. The conserved phenylalanine or tryptophan is not found at the CDR3 terminus, so this likely reflects a read error. The DNA is left out, because the CDR3 cannot be placed on it with certainty; the CDR3 is given as TCRdb lists it. Previously described methods and listed TCR primers were used for bulk TCR libraries. TCRdb reprocessed the PCR reads via MiXCR and lists one record per CDR3 protein. The profile shows 88,000 or so distinct CDR3 sequences, about 21% of them singletons. The CDR3 totals 8 residues, both ends included. CDR1 is SGHRS, CDR2 YFSETQ, per germline.

The sample consisted of naive CD8+ T cells from blood, with Jurkat cell RNA spiked in. Subset defined: FACS-sorted CD8+CD4-CCR7+CD45RA+ naive T cells. The receptor's source is a human donor in good health. Some libraries in this study had Jurkat cell RNA spiked in. The chain combines TRBV5-1 with TRBJ1-1. The CDR3 is CASSTYRG.